These 19 T cell receptor beta chains came from one sample sequenced in a study of blood T cell repertoires in COVID-19. Assay used: immunoSEQ multiplex PCR; TCRdb lists only in-frame clones, some missing. Of around 160,000 clones in the sample, around 82% were seen once. The sample consisted of peripheral blood. The receptors here all came from a man aged 55 to 69 with active or convalescent COVID-19.

The CDR3 region has the DNA TGTGCCAGCAGCGGAAGACAGGGGGCTTACGACGAGCAGTACTTC. This gives the protein CASSGRQGAYDEQYF. The chain combines TRBV5-6 with TRBJ2-7; 10 positions agree with TRBD1. The CDR3 runs 15 residues. J lost 5 bases, V lost 4 bases, and 9 bases had no gene match. The germline V gene encodes CDR1 SGHDT and CDR2 YYEEEE.

The chain carries TRBV5-1 and TRBJ2-1, with TRBD2 matching 9 bases. The CDR3 runs 18 residues. V lost 0 bases to trimming and J lost 7 bases; unmatched junction nucleotides: 14. Germline V gives CDR1 SGHRS, CDR2 YFSETQ. The CDR3 DNA sequence: TGCGCCAGCAGCTTGGATGGGGTGATTAGCGGGAGCCAAAATGAGCAGTTCTTC. Protein product: CASSLDGVISGSQNEQFF. Variable domain in full (rest from reference TRBV5-1 and TRBJ2-1): KAGVTQTPRYLIKTRGQQVTLSCSPISGHRSVSWYQQTPGQGLQFLFEYFSETQRNKGNFPGRFSGRQFSNSRSEMNVSTLELGDSALYLCASSLDGVISGSQNEQFFGPGTRLTVL.

This clone has just a few counts. The rearrangement joins TRBV28 to TRBJ2-7; D might be TRBD2 (5 bases). Germline V lookup: CDR1 MDHEN, CDR2 SYDVKM. The CDR3 spans 12 residues. The ends were cut back, 4 bases at V and 3 bases at J, with 7 bases in the middle. The CDR3 coding sequence is TGTGCCAGCAGTTCGGAGGACTACGAGCAGTACTTC. This translates into CASSSEDYEQYF.

V gene TRBV7-8 combines with J gene TRBJ2-5, with D maybe TRBD2 (5 bases). Germline V gene data show CDR1 as SGHVS and CDR2 as FQNEAQ. CDR3 size: 14 residues. With 5 bases removed from V and 5 bases from J, the gap between germline ends came to 15 bases. CDR3 in amino acids: CASSDYLGLETQYF. The CDR3 nucleotides read TGTGCCAGCAGCGACTACTTGGGGTTGGAGACCCAGTACTTC.

The chain uses TRBV5-6 and TRBJ2-1; no clear D gene. The V gene lost 6 bases and the J gene lost 8 bases, with 24 bases spanning the gap. The CDR3 consists of 16 residues. CDR1 and CDR2 from the germline V gene are SGHDT and YYEEEE. As DNA, the CDR3 is TGTGCCAGCACCAGCCTGTCGTTTCGGAGTATCGATGAGCAGTTCTTC. This translates into CASTSLSFRSIDEQFF.

This clone was observed a handful of times. This same CDR3 is encoded by further DNA sequences in the sample. The V call is TRBV7-9, the J call TRBJ2-7; D is possibly TRBD1 (5 bases). CDR1 SEHNR and CDR2 FQNEAQ come from the germline V gene (reference sequence). Trimming removed 1 base from V and 3 bases from J, with 10 bases in between. This CDR3 has 14 amino acids. CDR3 sequence (DNA): TGTGCCAGCAGCTTAGTCCCAGGGATCTACGAGCAGTACTTC. It encodes CASSLVPGIYEQYF.

V is TRBV27 and J is TRBJ2-7; 9 positions agree with TRBD2. In germline, CDR1 is MNHEY, CDR2 SMNVEV (reference sequence). This CDR3 spans 19 amino acids. V shed 10 bases, J shed 0 bases, and the junction held 22 bases outside the gene matches. In DNA, the CDR3 is TGTGCCACCTCTCTGCGGGGGACCTGGACTAGCGCTACCTCCTACGAGCAGTACTTC. This gives the protein CATSLRGTWTSATSYEQYF.

This chain uses TRBV5-4 with TRBJ2-5; D gene unclear. This CDR3 has 14 amino acids. V was pared by 4 bases and J by 0 bases, with 10 bases between. CDR1 and CDR2 (germline): SGHNT, YYREEE (reference sequence). The CDR3 nucleotides read TGTGCCAGCAGCCCCTCCCAGTACCAAGAGACCCAGTACTTC. Translation: CASSPSQYQETQYF.

A few counts support this clone. The chain employs TRBV7-9 and TRBJ2-3; tentative D call: TRBD2 (6 bases). Germline V gene data show CDR1 as SEHNR and CDR2 as FQNEAQ (reference sequence). The length of the CDR3 is 14 residues. Trimming left V 2 bases short and J 5 bases short, with 11 bases between. In nucleotides, the CDR3 is TGTGCCAGCAGCTTAATCGCGGGGAGAGATACGCAGTATTTT. As protein: CASSLIAGRDTQYF.

The CDR3 loop reads CASSEMGQVGEKLFF. Here the CDR3 DNA reads TGTGCCAGCAGTGAAATGGGACAGGTTGGGGAAAAACTGTTTTTT. This chain uses TRBV2 with TRBJ1-4; TRBD1 aligns across 8 bases. Germline V gives CDR1 SNHLY, CDR2 FYNNEI. This CDR3 contains 15 residues. V lost 2 bases to trimming and J lost 8 bases; unmatched junction nucleotides: 7.

A single count supports this clone. The chain is built from TRBV29-1 and TRBJ2-1, with D tentatively TRBD1 (5 bases). V was cut by 6 bases and J by 3 bases, with 18 bases left in between. Per the germline V gene, CDR1 is SQVTM and CDR2 is ANQGSEA. This CDR3 contains 15 residues. CDR3 DNA sequence: TGCAGCGTAGACGGACCCCTTAGGGGCTACAATGAGCAGTTCTTC. It codes for CSVDGPLRGYNEQFF.

The rearrangement links TRBV7-3 to TRBJ2-2; TRBD2 agrees at 10 bases. The junction had 8 bases not matched to a gene; V was cut back by 2 bases and J by 5 bases. Germline-derived CDR1 and CDR2 are SGHTA and FQGTGA. CDR3 length: 17 amino acids. CDR3: CASSLGLAGVSTGELFF. The CDR3 DNA is TGTGCCAGCAGCTTAGGGCTAGCGGGAGTGAGTACCGGGGAGCTGTTTTTT.

CDR3 in amino acids: CASRGSPGETQYF. CDR3 nucleotide sequence: TGTGCCAGCAGGGGGAGCCCCGGGGAGACCCAGTACTTC. The V and J genes are TRBV2 and TRBJ2-5; D might be TRBD2 (5 bases). The CDR3 contains 13 residues. Trimming removed 6 bases from V and 5 bases from J, with 13 bases in between. Germline values: CDR1 SNHLY, CDR2 FYNNEI.

This clone was picked up one time. DNA for the CDR3: TGTGCCAGCAGTTTTGACAGATATCAGCCCCAGCATTTT. Amino acids: CASSFDRYQPQHF. The chain employs TRBV27 and TRBJ1-5; D might be TRBD1 (5 bases). The CDR3 is 13 residues long. V was pared by 3 bases and J by 5 bases, with 8 bases between. The germline gives CDR1 MNHEY, CDR2 SMNVEV (reference sequence).

V is TRBV5-1 and J is TRBJ1-1; no definite D call. The CDR3 length is 14 residues. Germline values: CDR1 SGHRS, CDR2 YFSETQ. The ends were cut back, 2 bases at V and 1 base at J, with 9 bases in the middle. The CDR3 loop is CASSFQAENTEAFF. The CDR3 DNA sequence: TGCGCCAGCAGCTTCCAGGCAGAGAACACTGAAGCTTTCTTT.

CDR3 protein: CASSLGQGVYGYTF. In nucleotides, the CDR3 is TGCGCCAGCAGCTTGGGACAGGGAGTCTATGGCTACACCTTC. The gene calls are TRBV5-1 and TRBJ1-2, with TRBD1 identical over 7 bases. This CDR3 contains 14 residues. Unmatched junction bases numbered 3, after V lost 0 bases and J lost 4 bases. Germline assignment: CDR1 SGHRS and CDR2 YFSETQ.

CDR3 nucleotides: TGCAGCGCCCGACTAGGGGCAGATACGCAGTATTTT. It yields the protein CSARLGADTQYF. The rearrangement uses TRBV29-1 and TRBJ2-3, with D possibly being TRBD2 (6 bases). Trimming removed 7 bases from V and 4 bases from J, with 12 bases in between. This CDR3 comprises 12 residues. CDR1 is SQVTM, CDR2 ANQGSEA, per germline.

V and J are TRBV3-1 (or the pseudogene TRBV3-2) and TRBJ2-3; 8 positions agree with TRBD2. The CDR3 loop spans 17 amino acids. J gave up 6 bases and V 4 bases, and 15 bases lay outside the gene matches. Germline V gene sequence: CDR1 LGHDT, CDR2 YNNKEL (reference sequence). The CDR3 loop reads CASSRRAGAGGADTQYF. The CDR3 nucleotides read TGTGCCAGCAGCCGACGGGCGGGCGCGGGGGGCGCCGATACGCAGTATTTT.

This clone was detected once. The chain recombines TRBV6-2 or TRBV6-3 with TRBJ2-1; maybe TRBD2 (5 bases). V lost 5 bases and J lost 4, with 15 bases in between. The CDR3 consists of 15 residues. The germline V gene has CDR1 MNHEY and CDR2 SVGEGT. The CDR3 reads CASSLLSRRYNEQFF. The CDR3 coding sequence is TGTGCCAGCAGTCTGCTGAGCAGGAGGTACAATGAGCAGTTCTTC.